This TCR beta chain was recovered during a study of blood T cells in healthy people across ages. As to this clonotype: Its target is unknown. A much larger clone sits a single nucleotide away, making a read error possible.

PCR was performed a second time for about 7 to 11 cycles using a sample-barcoded 5' primer and a J-beta primer mix. In TCRdb, the 5' RACE reads were re-called with MiXCR into one record per CDR3 protein. The table has almost 300,000 distinct CDR3 sequences, roughly 29% seen once. Study observations and caveats: It was held that diversity estimates obtained from one million T cells represented underestimates. Across samples, TCR beta diversity tracked strongly with naive T cell percentage.

The CDR3 runs to 17 residues. From germline, CDR1 is MGHRA and CDR2 YSYEKL. V shed 4 bases and J 8 bases; nucleotides not matched to a gene: 16. Source material: blood. The chain couples TRBV4-1 to TRBJ2-2; 7 bases match TRBD1. The receptor was isolated from a woman in her 70s in good health. The CDR3: CASSRGRGQTTRGELFF. In DNA, the CDR3 is TGCGCCAGCAGCCGAGGCCGGGGACAGACGACGCGGGGGGAGCTGTTTTTT.